This T cell receptor (beta chain) appears in the sequencing data of a study of blood T cell repertoires in COVID-19. Looking at the study overall: Whether acute or convalescent, the COVID-19 samples came from the United States, Italy and Spain. The cDNA or gDNA used as material had been derived from T cells, B-cell-depleted T cells, or PBMCs.

This CDR3 has 15 residues. Germline assignment: CDR1 SNHLY and CDR2 FYNNEI. Trimming removed 7 bases at V and 6 bases at J, with 19 bases between. Under the authors' procedure: Nucleated cell counts were estimated from reference gene primer amplification. Libraries were prepared by immunoSEQ multiplex PCR; TCRdb keeps only in-frame clonotypes and omits some of them. The V and J calls and clone size come from that table; D and trimming were worked out from the DNA. This sample yields a few hundred thousand clones, of which around nine tenths are seen a single time; about 3% belongs to the top ten. The rearrangement joins TRBV2 to TRBJ1-5; D is perhaps TRBD1 (6 bases). The TCR comes from a human donor in a cohort sampled during active COVID-19. Input material: peripheral blood. CDR3 coding DNA: TGTGCCAGCAACTCTCTCGCGGGGGGCGGTCAGCCCCAGCATTTT. Translated, it gives CASNSLAGGGQPQHF.